The 15 T cell receptor beta chains below all came from one sample that was sequenced in a study of identifying expanded T cells in peripheral blood. The assay was immunoSEQ multiplex PCR, and TCRdb's table has in-frame clones only and misses some. This sample has 58,000 or so clones, with around 83% found just once. The sample was blood. Receptors were obtained from a person aged 18 to 70 in good health.

This clone was seen more than once but under ten times. This rearrangement joins TRBV5-4 to TRBJ2-5; TRBD1 is a possible D gene (6 bases). Germline loops: CDR1 SGHNT, CDR2 YYREEE (reference sequence). CDR3 size: 14 residues. The V end lost 3 bases, the J end lost 2 bases, and 11 bases lay between the germline ends. The CDR3 DNA reads TGTGCCAGCAGCTCTGTGACAGGACAAGAGACCCAGTACTTC. Its protein is CASSSVTGQETQYF.

The chain employs TRBV12-5 and TRBJ1-5, with D unresolved. This CDR3 comprises 15 residues. Germline-derived CDR1 and CDR2 are LGHNT and FRNRAP. Between the trimmed V and J ends, which lost 3 bases and 0 bases, there was a span of 9 bases. Here the CDR3 reads CASGFDRYSNQPQHF. The CDR3 DNA is TGTGCTAGTGGTTTCGACCGTTATAGCAATCAGCCCCAGCATTTT. Filled out from reference TRBV12-5 and TRBJ1-5, the complete variable domain reads DARVTQTPRHKVTEMGQEVTMRCQPILGHNTVFWYRQTMMQGLELLAYFRNRAPLDDSGMPKDRFSAEMPDATLATLKIQPSEPRDSAVYFCASGFDRYSNQPQHFGDGTRLSIL.

V gene TRBV7-5 combines with J gene TRBJ2-3. TRBV7-5 is a recognized pseudogene. The CDR3 has 19 amino acids. The CDR3 DNA reads as TGTGCCAGAAGCTTAGAGGGTGCGGCCAGGCTCCAGTGCGCAGATACGCAGTATTTT. Translating gives CARSLEGAARLQCADTQYF.

The chain combines TRBV7-2 with TRBJ1-3; TRBD1 matches at 7 bases. The germline V gene encodes CDR1 SGHTA and CDR2 FQGNSA. V lost 0 bases, J lost 3 bases, and 2 bases stayed unmatched. The CDR3 extends over 15 amino acids. CDR3 bases: TGTGCCAGCAGCTTAGCGGCAGGGGGTGGAAACACCATATATTTT. Amino acids: CASSLAAGGGNTIYF. Based on the CDR3 plus reference TRBV7-2 and TRBJ1-3, the full variable domain is GAGVSQSPSNKVTEKGKDVELRCDPISGHTALYWYRQSLGQGLEFLIYFQGNSAPDKSGLPSDRFSAERTGGSVSTLTIQRTQQEDSAVYLCASSLAAGGGNTIYFGEGSWLTVV.

Within the sample, this clone is medium-sized. V and J are TRBV19 and TRBJ1-2; 9 positions agree with TRBD1. There are 12 residues in the CDR3. After removal of 8 bases from V and 10 bases from J, the junction contained 8 bases not matched to a gene. Germline CDR1 and CDR2: LNHDA and SQIVND (reference sequence). For the CDR3, the DNA is TGTGCCAGTGAACAGGGGGCAATGGACTACACCTTC. Its protein is CASEQGAMDYTF.

J is TRBJ2-7 and V is TRBV18; 12 bases line up with TRBD2. This CDR3 is 15 amino acids long. Germline-derived CDR1 and CDR2 are KGHSH and LQKENI. V shed 6 bases and J 4 bases; nucleotides not matched to a gene: 7. The CDR3 DNA follows: TGTGCCAGCTCGCCGACTAGCGGGGGTTCGTACGAGCAGTACTTC. Translation gives CASSPTSGGSYEQYF.

The J gene is TRBJ1-1, the V gene TRBV18; TRBD1 might be the D (5 bases). In germline, CDR1 is KGHSH, CDR2 LQKENI. Trimming left V 2 bases short and J 5 bases short, with 9 bases between. The CDR3 spans 13 residues. CDR3 protein: CASSPVGGTEAFF. CDR3 DNA sequence: TGTGCCAGCTCACCAGTGGGGGGAACTGAAGCTTTCTTT. The whole variable domain, filled in from reference TRBV18 and TRBJ1-1, reads NAGVMQNPRHLVRRRGQEARLRCSPMKGHSHVYWYRQLPEEGLKFMVYLQKENIIDESGMPKERFSAEFPKEGPSILRIQQVVRGDSAAYFCASSPVGGTEAFFGQGTRLTVV.

The chain couples TRBV5-1 to TRBJ2-7; D not resolved. The CDR3 contains 13 residues. CDR1 SGHRS and CDR2 YFSETQ come from the germline V gene. V was shortened by 0 bases and J by 3 bases, with 7 bases between the two germline ends. The CDR3 nucleotides are TGCGCCAGCAGCTTGGCCGCAAGCTACGAGCAGTACTTC. This gives the protein CASSLAASYEQYF.

The chain combines TRBV7-6 with TRBJ2-1; TRBD2 matches 11 bases. This CDR3 is built from 15 residues. From germline, CDR1 is SGHVS and CDR2 FNYEAQ. The V segment lost 4 bases and the J segment 8 bases; nucleotides outside the gene matches: 7. The CDR3 nucleotides read TGTGCCAGCAGCTCCAATAGCGGGAGGGTCTATGAGCAGTTCTTC. It translates to CASSSNSGRVYEQFF.

The chain joins TRBV12-2 to TRBJ2-2. TRBV12-2 is shown as a pseudogene. This CDR3 contains 15 residues. In nucleotides, the CDR3 is TGTGCAAGATTGGTGCCCACCGCGAACACCGGGGAGCTGTTTTTT. This translates into CARLVPTANTGELFF.

This chain joins TRBV27 and TRBJ2-7; weak D call: TRBD2 (5 bases). The CDR3 contains 14 residues. Germline V gene lookup returns CDR1 MNHEY and CDR2 SMNVEV (reference sequence). With 6 bases removed from V and 2 bases from J, the gap between germline ends came to 14 bases. CDR3 region: CASRENTGTYEQYF. CDR3 nucleotide sequence: TGTGCCAGCAGAGAAAATACGGGAACCTACGAGCAGTACTTC.

The rearrangement joins TRBV12-5 to TRBJ2-2, with TRBD2 matching over 9 bases. V trimming: 0 bases; J trimming: 4 bases; junction bases outside the gene matches: 6. In germline, CDR1 is LGHNT, CDR2 FRNRAP. CDR3 length: 17 residues. The CDR3 reads CASGLVVSGSSTGELFF. The CDR3, as DNA: TGTGCTAGTGGTTTGGTTGTTAGCGGGAGTAGCACCGGGGAGCTGTTTTTT.

This chain joins TRBV27 and TRBJ2-2; 15 nucleotides line up with TRBD2. The V gene end was trimmed by 6 bases and the J gene end by 6 bases; junction bases not matched to a gene: 14. This CDR3 has 19 amino acids. Germline assignment: CDR1 MNHEY and CDR2 SMNVEV (reference sequence). The CDR3 sequence: CASRNPGLAGGNVAGELFF. The CDR3 DNA follows: TGTGCCAGCAGGAATCCGGGACTAGCGGGAGGTAATGTCGCCGGGGAGCTGTTTTTT.

V and J are TRBV19 and TRBJ2-3; TRBD2 matches 9 bases. With 3 bases clipped from V and 4 bases from J, the junction kept 5 bases outside the gene matches. The CDR3 has 15 residues. Germline V CDR1 and CDR2: LNHDA, SQIVND (reference sequence). CDR3 bases: TGTGCCAGTAGTATCGGGGGACTAGCATCAGATACGCAGTATTTT. This translates into CASSIGGLASDTQYF.

The chain employs TRBV7-6 and TRBJ1-1; D possibly corresponds to TRBD1 (6 bases). The CDR3 covers 14 residues. The germline gives CDR1 SGHVS, CDR2 FNYEAQ. Trimming stripped 4 bases from V and 0 bases from J, with 9 bases between. In DNA form, the CDR3 reads TGTGCCAGCAGCTCAGGACAGATGAACACTGAAGCTTTCTTT. It specifies CASSSGQMNTEAFF.